Shown below are 3 T cell receptor beta chains from a single sample sequenced in a study of blood T cell repertoires in COVID-19 (dated by TCRdb to 2018 to 2021). Receptors were amplified or captured by the immunoSEQ multiplex PCR assay. TCRdb obtained this table from immuneACCESS and retained in-frame rearrangements with V and J assigned. These tables miss some clones; where compared with another copy, unresolved V genes account for less than half of the shortfall, and the remainder is unexplained. This sample lists under 200,000 clones; approximately 88% were detected once. 9.1% of the sample is held by the ten biggest clonotypes. Sequencing was done on a sample of peripheral blood. The receptors derive from a woman older than 75 with active or convalescent COVID-19.

In this sample, this clone turned up a few times. The chain uses TRBV3-1 (or the pseudogene TRBV3-2) and TRBJ1-5; no firm D call. This CDR3 comprises 20 residues. Between the trimmed V and J ends, which lost 4 bases and 0 bases, there was a span of 25 bases. Germline V gene data show CDR1 as LGHDT and CDR2 as YNNKEL (reference sequence). The CDR3, as DNA: TGTGCCAGCAGCCGAAAGCGGGCTGGGAAGGCCTCTTATAGCAATCAGCCCCAGCATTTT. Its translation is CASSRKRAGKASYSNQPQHF.

The rearrangement joins TRBV25-1 to TRBJ1-1, with a tentative D call TRBD1 (6 bases). CDR1 MGHDK and CDR2 SYGVNS come from the germline V gene. V gave up 1 base and J gave up 4 bases, with 13 bases separating them. This CDR3 has 15 amino acids. The CDR3 region is CASSESIGQSTEAFF. CDR3 in DNA: TGTGCCAGCAGTGAATCGATCGGACAGAGCACTGAAGCTTTCTTT.

The chain employs TRBV3-1 (or the pseudogene TRBV3-2) and TRBJ1-6; 12 bases fit TRBD1. Germline loops: CDR1 LGHDT, CDR2 YNNKEL (reference sequence). The ends lost 4 bases at V and 2 bases at J; junction bases unmatched: 3. The CDR3 is 17 amino acids. The CDR3 coding sequence is TGTGCCAGCAGCCCTGGGACAGGGGGCCCCTATAATTCACCCCTCCACTTT. Encoded protein: CASSPGTGGPYNSPLHF.